This TCR beta chain was identified in a study of blood T cells in healthy people across ages. PCR was performed a second time for roughly 7 to 12 cycles using a sample-barcoded 5' primer and a J-beta primer mix. Each cDNA molecule carried a tag from a template-switch adaptor that contained 12 random nucleotides. The study obtained at least 3 million CDR3-containing paired-end reads from every sample. TCRdb itself ran the 5' RACE reads through MiXCR, one entry per CDR3 protein. The data contain hundreds of thousands of distinct CDR3 sequences, more than 40% of them seen just once; the ten biggest clones take up under 20%. The CDR3 length is 12 residues. The V end lost 4 bases, the J end lost 4 bases, and 10 bases lay between the germline ends. Germline values: CDR1 SQVTM, CDR2 ANQGSEA.

This clonotype was sampled from a man in his 60s in good health. Sequenced: blood. The chain employs TRBV29-1 and TRBJ1-1; D gene ambiguous. The CDR3, as DNA: TGCAGCGTTGTGGGCAGTTTCACTGAAGCTTTCTTT. Encoded protein: CSVVGSFTEAFF.